These T cell receptor beta chains were read from a single sample in a study of blood T cell repertoires in COVID-19. Some clones are missing from TCRdb's copy, which holds only in-frame ones; the method was immunoSEQ multiplex PCR. The data contain roughly 250,000 clones, roughly 87% of them singletons. The sequencing sample was made of PBMCs or T cells enriched from blood (not recorded which). All receptors derive from a woman aged 30 to 39 with acute COVID-19. The CDR3 runs from the conserved cysteine through the conserved F or W. A D gene is named only where the DNA matches it firmly. Clone size is stated in some rows and not others, as once, few, many or a class when expanded.

DNA,CDR3,size,V,J,D
TGTGCCAGCAGCGTAGACAGGGGTGGAAACATTCAGTACTTC,CASSVDRGGNIQYF,NA,TRBV11-2,TRBJ2-4,TRBD1
TGTGCCAGCAGCTCCATCAGGGGACAGGCCCTAAAGAACACTGAAGCTTTCTTT,CASSSIRGQALKNTEAFF,NA,TRBV7-6,TRBJ1-1,TRBD1
TGTGCCAGCAGTTACAGCGGTAGCAATCAGCCCCAGCATTTT,CASSYSGSNQPQHF,NA,TRBV6-5,TRBJ1-5,NA
TGTGCCAGTAGATTCGGGACTAGCGGGGGGGCCCGAGAGCTGTTTTTT,CASRFGTSGGARELFF,NA,TRBV19,TRBJ2-2,TRBD2
TGTGCCAGCAACGAGGGGGTAAAGACTGAAGCTTTCTTT,CASNEGVKTEAFF,NA,TRBV28,TRBJ1-1,NA
TGTGCCAGCGGGCAGGGGGCTGGAAACACCATATATTTT,CASGQGAGNTIYF,NA,TRBV6-5,TRBJ1-3,TRBD1
TGTGCCAGCAGCGGGACAGGGGGCTTGAGACAAGAGACCCAGTACTTC,CASSGTGGLRQETQYF,NA,TRBV7-9,TRBJ2-5,TRBD1
TGTGCCAGCAGTGCAACAGGGGGCGGGTACGAGCAGTACTTC,CASSATGGGYEQYF,NA,TRBV6-6,TRBJ2-7,TRBD1
TGTGCCAGCAGCAAGGGGCTAGCGGGAGGCAATGAGCAGTTCTTC,CASSKGLAGGNEQFF,NA,TRBV7-3,TRBJ2-1,TRBD2
TGTGCCAGTAGGGGTCGGGATACGCAGTATTTT,CASRGRDTQYF,NA,TRBV12-3/TRBV12-4,TRBJ2-3,NA
TGTGCCAGTAGTATTTCGGCCACGAATAGCGGGAGATCTGGGGCCAACGTCCTGACTTTC,CASSISATNSGRSGANVLTF,once,TRBV19,TRBJ2-6,TRBD2
TGTGCCAGCAGCTTGAGTTTAGCGGGGAGCTCTGGGGCCAACGTCCTGACTTTC,CASSLSLAGSSGANVLTF,NA,TRBV5-6,TRBJ2-6,TRBD2
TGCGCCAGCAGCGGACAGGGGAAGAGCTCCTACGAGCAGTACTTC,CASSGQGKSSYEQYF,once,TRBV4-1,TRBJ2-7,TRBD1
TGCGCCAGCAGCGCGGGGACAGGGGGGGCTGAAGCTTTCTTT,CASSAGTGGAEAFF,NA,TRBV5-1,TRBJ1-1,TRBD1
TGTGCCAGCTCACCTCGACAGGTAACCTACGAGCAGTACTTC,CASSPRQVTYEQYF,NA,TRBV18,TRBJ2-7,NA
TGCGCCAGCAGCTTGGAGGGGGCGAATTCACCCCTCCACTTT,CASSLEGANSPLHF,few,TRBV5-1,TRBJ1-6,TRBD1
TGTGCCAGCAGCCTGGGGACTAGCGGGAGCGGGGTAGAGACCCAGTACTTC,CASSLGTSGSGVETQYF,NA,TRBV6-2/TRBV6-3,TRBJ2-5,TRBD2
TGTGCCAGCGTGAAGGACAGGGTGAGCACAGATACGCAGTATTTT,CASVKDRVSTDTQYF,NA,TRBV2,TRBJ2-3,TRBD1
TGCGCCAGCAGCCAACTACTGAGCACCGGGGAGCTGTTTTTT,CASSQLLSTGELFF,NA,TRBV4-1,TRBJ2-2,NA
TGTGCCAGCAGCTTAGGACTCATGAACTATGGCTACACCTTC,CASSLGLMNYGYTF,NA,TRBV13,TRBJ1-2,NA
TGTGCCAGCAGTGAGCGGGGACAGGGGAGAAGGGAGCAGTACTTC,CASSERGQGRREQYF,NA,TRBV2,TRBJ2-7,TRBD1
TGTGCCAGCAGGCCCTATCGGGGGATGATGAATGGCTACACCTTC,CASRPYRGMMNGYTF,NA,TRBV2,TRBJ1-2,NA
TGTGCCAGCAGTCCCGGTGGAGGGCCCGGGAGCGGCTACACCTTC,CASSPGGGPGSGYTF,NA,TRBV28,TRBJ1-2,NA
TGTGCCAGCAGCTCCAGGGGCGGCAAGAACACTGAAGCTTTCTTT,CASSSRGGKNTEAFF,NA,TRBV7-2,TRBJ1-1,NA
TGCGCCAGCAGTGAGTCTTCCGGGACTAGCGGGAGAATGACGGGCGAGCAGTACTTC,CASSESSGTSGRMTGEQYF,NA,TRBV10-1,TRBJ2-7,TRBD2
TGTGCCAGCAGCTCCCGGACAGGAAATGGCTACACCTTC,CASSSRTGNGYTF,NA,TRBV7-2,TRBJ1-2,TRBD1
TGTGCCAGCGACAGGCTGAACACTGAAGCTTTCTTT,CASDRLNTEAFF,NA,TRBV2,TRBJ1-1,NA
TGTGCCAGCAGACGGACGACAGGGGTCCTCGCCTACGAGCAGTACTTC,CASRRTTGVLAYEQYF,NA,TRBV27,TRBJ2-7,TRBD1
TGCGCCAGCAGCTTGGGGACAGGGGGCTCTGGAAACACCATATATTTT,CASSLGTGGSGNTIYF,few,TRBV5-1,TRBJ1-3,TRBD1
TGTGCCAGCACCCCTACCCAATCCACAGATACGCAGTATTTT,CASTPTQSTDTQYF,once,TRBV6-5,TRBJ2-3,NA
TGTGCCAGCAGCTTCTCGCAGCCAACTAACTACGAGCAGTACTTC,CASSFSQPTNYEQYF,NA,TRBV11-2,TRBJ2-7,NA
TGCGCCAGCCGGACCGGGGGGACCTACGAGCAGTACTTC,CASRTGGTYEQYF,once,TRBV10-2,TRBJ2-7,TRBD2
TGTGCCAGCAAATGGACAGGGAGGGGCCAAGAGACCCAGTACTTC,CASKWTGRGQETQYF,once,TRBV6-5,TRBJ2-5,NA
TGTGCCAGTAAAAGACAGGGACGGGGTCCAAGGGAGCCCCAGCATTTT,CASKRQGRGPREPQHF,NA,TRBV19,TRBJ1-5,TRBD1
TGTGCCAGCGTCCCGAAGCGGGATCGGGCGGACGAGCAGTACTTC,CASVPKRDRADEQYF,NA,TRBV7-9,TRBJ2-7,TRBD2
TGTGCCAGCAGCGTAGACGAGGCTGGCTACACCTTC,CASSVDEAGYTF,few,TRBV9,TRBJ1-2,NA
TGTGCCAGCAGCCCCAGGGGGCCCTACACCGGGGAGCTGTTTTTT,CASSPRGPYTGELFF,NA,TRBV14,TRBJ2-2,TRBD1
TGTGCCAGCGTTAGCCCAAACTCAGGGGGGTTTACCTATGGCTACACCTTC,CASVSPNSGGFTYGYTF,NA,TRBV28,TRBJ1-2,TRBD1
TGTGCCAGTAGGAGAGACCGGGACAGGGGTTCTGGCTACACCTTC,CASRRDRDRGSGYTF,NA,TRBV19,TRBJ1-2,TRBD1
TGCGCCAGCACCGACAACTCCATTAAAGAGACCCAGTACTTC,CASTDNSIKETQYF,NA,TRBV5-1,TRBJ2-5,NA
TGTGCCAGCAGTGATTACAGCCTTTACAATGAGCAGTTCTTC,CASSDYSLYNEQFF,NA,TRBV6-2/TRBV6-3,TRBJ2-1,NA
TGTGCCAGCAGCTTAGGAGGGGGGGACTACGAGCAGTACTTC,CASSLGGGDYEQYF,NA,TRBV11-3,TRBJ2-7,NA
TGTGCCACCAGCAGAGGGGGCCCCTACGAGCAGTACTTC,CATSRGGPYEQYF,NA,TRBV15,TRBJ2-7,NA
TGTGCCAGTAGCTCTTTCGTCGGGGGGTCTAGTGAAGCTTTCTTT,CASSSFVGGSSEAFF,NA,TRBV19,TRBJ1-1,NA
TGTGCCAGCAGTTTGGCGGGGTATGGCTACACCTTC,CASSLAGYGYTF,NA,TRBV28,TRBJ1-2,NA